This T cell receptor beta chain was documented in a study of T cell responses to AZD1222 COVID-19 vaccine (dated by TCRdb to the early 2020s). A note on the overall study: A total of approximately 240 trial participants underwent TCR sequencing, of whom around 210 had received two doses of AZD1222 and approximately 25 had received two doses of the MenACWY control vaccine. Enrollment into the trials was organized by age into subgroups of 18-55, 56-69 and 70-plus years, and those subgroups contained around 150, 28 and 57 TCR-sequenced participants, respectively.

From cysteine to phenylalanine, the CDR3 is 15 amino acids long. Only the CDR3 part of the read is kept: 45 bases, read in frame from the first base. V is pared back by 1 base and J by 8 bases, with 16 bases lying between the germline termini. From the germline V gene, CDR1 is MDHEN and CDR2 is SYDVKM. The CDR3 regions of human TCRbeta chains were analyzed by immunosequencing. Turning to the authors' computational methods: Repertoire TCRs were checked for matches against a reference library of SARS-CoV-2-specific TCRs that had been generated using the MIRA antigen-specificity platform. Breadth was defined as the fraction of unique TCRs that were SARS-CoV-2-associated, and depth was defined as the fraction of total T cells that were SARS-CoV-2-associated. Each spike-specific TCR was assigned to its reactive spike region and to a CD4 or CD8 class using the MIRA data. Log10-transformed breadth and depth values were compared by one-way ANOVA with Sidak's multiple comparisons tests. Here the immuneACCESS table is served through TCRdb, limited to in-frame sequences with V and J called. Missing clones are a known gap in these copies; in checked studies unresolved V genes cover under half, and the rest lacks a known reason. V and J calls and clone size are those listed in that table; D and trimming were worked out from the DNA. Within this sample are 60,000 to 95,000 clones, with around 87% of them counted one time only. Of the sample, roughly 18% is held by the ten largest clones.

Study-wide conclusions, independent of this receptor: A significant rise in spike-specific TCR breadth and depth was observed after two AZD1222 doses relative to day 0 and relative to MenACWY recipients. The whole spike protein was spanned by vaccine-associated CD4 TCRs, and dominant responses were seen in regions 160-218 and 743-854. No day 14 peak-response samples were available, so repertoires were characterized only after the peak T cell response. Only a handful of AZD1222 recipients were SARS-CoV-2 seropositive at baseline, limiting conclusions about previously exposed vaccinees. In the small 56-69-year group, the increase in depth fell short of significance, most likely because of low power. Most participants were white British and females outnumbered males, and the authors suggested that clonal diversity may have been underestimated. Epitopes outside the regions mutated in the B.1.351 and B.1.1.7 variants were reportedly recognized by nearly half of the unique spike-specific TCRs.

As to this clone: Its specific antigen is unknown. No base quality values were provided; no much bigger clone lies one nucleotide off.

The sample's time point, from its label and the paper: about 28 days (+/-7) after the second vaccine dose. AZD1222 recipients with second doses at about 4 weeks or about 12 weeks were pooled, because spike-specific TCR depth and breadth did not differ between schedules. The vaccinee samples were drawn from two UK trials, COV001 and COV002, one of which was a single-blind randomized controlled phase 2/3 trial testing AZD1222 (ChAdOx1 nCoV-19) in healthy adults. Trial participant PBMC samples were collected at day 0 and day 28 after the second dose for TCRbeta chain sequencing. This material consisted of peripheral blood, taken 28 days after the second AZD1222 dose. The sequence links TRBV28 to TRBJ2-3; TRBD1 is a weak D gene call, 5 bases matching. The sequence came from an adult who received the AZD1222 COVID-19 vaccine. CDR3 reads: CASSLSGASARTQYF. The sequence in DNA is TGTGCCAGCAGTTTATCTGGGGCGTCCGCCCGTACGCAGTATTTT. The CDR3 plus the reference TRBV28 and TRBJ2-3 genes for the other parts give the full variable domain: DVKVTQSSRYLVKRTGEKVFLECVQDMDHENMFWYRQDPGLGLRLIYFSYDVKMKEKGDIPEGYSVSREKKERFSLILESASTNQTSMYLCASSLSGASARTQYFGPGTRLTVL.